Following are 25 T cell receptor beta chains from one sample sequenced in a study of blood T cell repertoires in COVID-19. Profiling relied on immunoSEQ multiplex PCR, and the TCRdb table lists in-frame clones only, not all of them. The table has over 50,000 clones, approximately 80% seen once. Sequencing was done on a sample of PBMCs or T cells enriched from blood (not recorded which). The receptors here all came from a woman aged 40-49 years with acute COVID-19.

V and J are TRBV29-1 and TRBJ2-5; TRBD1 agrees at 10 bases. The CDR3 is 16 residues long. The junction had 15 bases not matched to a gene; V was cut back by 6 bases and J by 5 bases. Germline values: CDR1 SQVTM, CDR2 ANQGSEA. CDR3 nucleotide sequence: TGCAGCGTAGGACTCCGGGACAGGGGTAGGCCGGAGACCCAGTACTTC. Translation: CSVGLRDRGRPETQYF.

The chain uses TRBV14 and TRBJ1-4; TRBD1 aligns across 10 bases. The CDR3 contains 14 residues. J lost 7 bases, V lost 3 bases, and 2 bases had no gene match. The germline gives CDR1 SGHDN, CDR2 FVKESK. The DNA of the CDR3 is TGTGCCAGCAGCCACAGGACAGGGGGTGAAAAACTGTTTTTT. Its translation: CASSHRTGGEKLFF.

Sample share makes this clone medium-sized. This sequence joins TRBV27 and TRBJ2-6, with TRBD1 identical over 10 bases. CDR3 length: 15 residues. With 8 bases clipped from V and 4 bases from J, the junction kept 5 bases outside the gene matches. The V gene's germline CDR1 is MNHEY and CDR2 SMNVEV (reference sequence). The CDR3 loop reads CASSDRGAGANVLTF. In DNA, the CDR3 is TGTGCCAGCTCGGACAGGGGGGCCGGGGCCAACGTCCTGACTTTC.

The chain couples TRBV5-4 to TRBJ1-1; D unclear. Trimming removed 4 bases from V and 1 base from J, with 17 bases in between. The CDR3 spans 16 residues. Germline CDR1 SGHNT, CDR2 YYREEE (reference sequence). The CDR3 nucleotides read TGTGCCAGCAGCGATCAATACGGACGGGAGAACACTGAAGCTTTCTTT. This gives the protein CASSDQYGRENTEAFF.

The chain uses TRBV19 and TRBJ2-5; possibly TRBD2 for D (5 bases). This CDR3 is built from 15 residues. CDR1 and CDR2 from the germline V gene are LNHDA and SQIVND (reference sequence). V dropped 6 bases and J dropped 8 bases, with 22 bases sitting between them. Here the CDR3 reads CASSSSSLGGRTQYF. The CDR3 nucleotides read TGTGCCAGTAGCTCGAGCTCCCTCGGCGGGCGAACCCAGTACTTC.

CDR3 loop: CASSYYQGAGELFF. The CDR3 region has the DNA TGTGCCAGCAGCTATTATCAGGGGGCCGGGGAGCTGTTTTTT. The genes are TRBV6-5 and TRBJ2-2; 7 positions match TRBD1. Germline-derived CDR1 and CDR2 are MNHEY and SVGAGI. The V and J ends lost 6 bases and 6 bases, in that order; junction bases with no gene match: 7. This CDR3 contains 14 residues.

This clone was recorded only once. V gene TRBV3-1 (or the pseudogene TRBV3-2) combines with J gene TRBJ2-1; D gene unclear. The V end lost 4 bases, the J end lost 7 bases, and 11 bases lay between the germline ends. This CDR3 has 13 residues. Germline V gene lookup returns CDR1 LGHDT and CDR2 YNNKEL (reference sequence). The CDR3 region has the DNA TGTGCCAGCAGCCCCCATGAGGTTAATGAGCAGTTCTTC. Amino acid sequence: CASSPHEVNEQFF.

The rearrangement uses TRBV9 and TRBJ1-1; TRBD1 agrees at 7 bases. The junction had 1 base not matched to a gene; V was cut back by 3 bases and J by 5 bases. This CDR3 is 12 amino acids long. Looked up from germline, CDR1 is SGDLS and CDR2 is YYNGEE. In nucleotides, the CDR3 is TGTGCCAGCAGCGGACAGGGAACTGAAGCTTTCTTT. This gives the protein CASSGQGTEAFF.

This chain uses TRBV2 with TRBJ2-2; TRBD1 matches 9 bases. Losses at the gene ends were 10 bases for V and 3 bases for J; bases not matched to a gene: 9. The length of the CDR3 is 15 residues. Germline lookup yields CDR1 SNHLY and CDR2 FYNNEI. CDR3 in amino acids: CATGRRTGDTGELFF. DNA of the CDR3: TGTGCCACCGGAAGGCGGACAGGGGACACCGGGGAGCTGTTTTTT.

The sample holds one count of this clone. V is TRBV19 and J is TRBJ2-7, with 9 nucleotides matching TRBD1. Unmatched junction bases numbered 7, after V lost 4 bases and J lost 3 bases. Germline values: CDR1 LNHDA, CDR2 SQIVND (reference sequence). The CDR3 contains 15 residues. CDR3 in DNA: TGTGCCAGTAGTACTACCGGGACAGGGAGCTACGAGCAGTACTTC. Protein product: CASSTTGTGSYEQYF.

The chain uses TRBV18 and TRBJ2-1, with 9 bases fitting TRBD2. Germline loops: CDR1 KGHSH, CDR2 LQKENI. CDR3 size: 14 residues. The trim removed 5 bases at V and 8 bases at J, leaving 7 bases unmatched. The CDR3 coding sequence is TGTGCCAGCTCAGGTAGCGGGGGTAAGCATGAGCAGTTCTTC. Translated: CASSGSGGKHEQFF.

The chain recombines TRBV6-5 with TRBJ1-2; D not resolved. Trimming pared 1 base from V and 6 bases from J, leaving 9 bases between. The CDR3 sequence is 13 residues long. CDR1 and CDR2 from the germline V gene are MNHEY and SVGAGI. Here the CDR3 reads CASSYWSGNGYTF. The CDR3 DNA reads TGTGCCAGCAGTTACTGGTCCGGGAATGGCTACACCTTC.

V usage is TRBV27 and J usage is TRBJ1-5; 9 positions agree with TRBD1. The CDR3 loop spans 14 amino acids. Germline V lookup: CDR1 MNHEY, CDR2 SMNVEV (reference sequence). The J segment lost 5 bases and the V segment lost 11 bases, leaving 10 bases of the junction unmatched. The CDR3 nucleotides read TGTGCCGTGGGGAGGACAGGGGACCATCAGCCCCAGCATTTT. Translation gives CAVGRTGDHQPQHF.

J is TRBJ1-3 and V is TRBV7-2, with a possible D match to TRBD1 (5 bases). The CDR3 loop spans 16 amino acids. The germline CDR1 and CDR2 sequences are SGHTA and FQGNSA. V was trimmed by 5 bases and J by 3 bases, leaving 17 bases between them. This chain's CDR3 is CASSMRQLGGGNTIYF. The CDR3, as DNA: TGTGCCAGCAGCATGCGACAGTTGGGAGGTGGAAACACCATATATTTT. Full variable domain (missing parts from reference TRBV7-2 and TRBJ1-3): GAGVSQSPSNKVTEKGKDVELRCDPISGHTALYWYRQSLGQGLEFLIYFQGNSAPDKSGLPSDRFSAERTGGSVSTLTIQRTQQEDSAVYLCASSMRQLGGGNTIYFGEGSWLTVV.

CDR3 sequence (DNA): TGTGCCAGCAGCCAAGAGCCGACAGGGGGAAACACCATATATTTT. Translated: CASSQEPTGGNTIYF. The genes are TRBV3-1 (or the pseudogene TRBV3-2) and TRBJ1-3, with 7 bases matching TRBD1. CDR1 is LGHDT and CDR2 is YNNKEL in the germline V gene (reference sequence). This CDR3 region has 15 residues. Losses at the gene ends were 0 bases for V and 4 bases for J; bases not matched to a gene: 3.

This chain uses TRBV2 with TRBJ1-6; perhaps TRBD1 as D (5 bases). CDR1 and CDR2 from the germline V gene are SNHLY and FYNNEI. The CDR3 sequence is 15 residues long. The germline V and J ends were trimmed by 4 bases and 6 bases, with 13 bases remaining between them. The CDR3 region has the DNA TGTGCCAGCAGTGGCTGGGGGGGTGGTAATTCACCCCTCCACTTT. Residues: CASSGWGGGNSPLHF.

This chain joins TRBV28 and TRBJ2-7; unclear D gene. Germline CDR1 is MDHEN and CDR2 is SYDVKM. V gave up 4 bases and J gave up 4 bases, with 8 bases separating them. The CDR3 has 12 residues. The CDR3 is CASSSLRYEQYF. The DNA of the CDR3 is TGTGCCAGCAGTTCTCTGAGGTACGAGCAGTACTTC.

The chain couples TRBV2 to TRBJ2-2; TRBD1 matches at 7 bases. Germline V lookup: CDR1 SNHLY, CDR2 FYNNEI. The J segment lost 4 bases and the V segment lost 7 bases, leaving 9 bases of the junction unmatched. The CDR3 has 15 amino acids. CDR3 amino acids: CASIAQGRTTGELFF. CDR3 bases: TGTGCCAGCATCGCACAGGGGCGCACCACCGGGGAGCTGTTTTTT.

The gene calls are TRBV5-4 and TRBJ2-3; TRBD2 is a possible D gene (6 bases). This CDR3 is 13 amino acids long. Germline V lookup: CDR1 SGHNT, CDR2 YYREEE (reference sequence). V gave up 5 bases and J gave up 3 bases, with 10 bases separating them. In nucleotides, the CDR3 is TGTGCCAGCAGGATTAGCGGAACAGATACGCAGTATTTT. This gives the protein CASRISGTDTQYF.

The chain employs TRBV11-2 and TRBJ2-2; 10 bases map to TRBD1. Germline V lookup: CDR1 SGHAT, CDR2 FQNNGV. The V and J ends lost 5 bases and 5 bases, in that order; junction bases with no gene match: 5. The CDR3 consists of 15 residues. The CDR3 DNA reads TGTGCCAGCAGCCACGGGACAGGGGTGACCGGGGAGCTGTTTTTT. Amino acids: CASSHGTGVTGELFF.

The gene calls are TRBV5-4 and TRBJ2-3; 12 positions match TRBD2. This CDR3 is built from 16 residues. Unmatched junction bases numbered 1, after V lost 0 bases and J lost 2 bases. Per germline, CDR1 SGHNT and CDR2 YYREEE (reference sequence). The DNA for the CDR3 is TGTGCCAGCAGCTTGGGGACTAGCGGGACCACAGATACGCAGTATTTT. This encodes CASSLGTSGTTDTQYF.

This clone was recorded a few times. Within the sample, other DNA sequences also encode this same CDR3. V is TRBV24-1 and J is TRBJ2-5; D might be TRBD1 (5 bases). Trimming removed 0 bases from V and 1 base from J, with 5 bases in between. CDR3 length equals 14 residues. Per the germline V gene, CDR1 is KGHDR and CDR2 is SFDVKD. The CDR3 protein is CATSDLDSQETQYF. CDR3 in DNA: TGTGCCACCAGTGATTTGGACAGCCAAGAGACCCAGTACTTC.

The chain joins TRBV2 to TRBJ2-2, with 10 bases aligning to TRBD2. Unmatched junction bases numbered 8, after V lost 6 bases and J lost 7 bases. The CDR3 is made up of 15 amino acids. CDR1 and CDR2 (germline): SNHLY, FYNNEI. DNA of the CDR3: TGTGCCAGCAGGGTGAGCGGGAGGGCCGACGGGGAGCTGTTTTTT. Translating it yields CASRVSGRADGELFF. The full variable domain, rest sourced from reference TRBV2 and TRBJ2-2, is EPEVTQTPSHQVTQMGQEVILRCVPISNHLYFYWYRQILGQKVEFLVSFYNNEISEKSEIFDDQFSVERPDGSNFTLKIRSTKLEDSAMYFCASRVSGRADGELFFGEGSRLTVL.

The gene calls are TRBV3-1 (or the pseudogene TRBV3-2) and TRBJ2-2; 7 bases agree with TRBD1. CDR1 is LGHDT and CDR2 is YNNKEL in the germline V gene (reference sequence). With 4 bases clipped from V and 6 bases from J, the junction kept 5 bases outside the gene matches. The CDR3 is made up of 14 amino acids. Here the CDR3 DNA reads TGTGCCAGCAGCCTCCGACAGGGCTCCGGGGAGCTGTTTTTT. Its translation is CASSLRQGSGELFF.

V gene TRBV10-3 combines with J gene TRBJ2-7; a possible D gene is TRBD1 (6 bases). V was pared by 7 bases and J by 6 bases, with 16 bases between. Germline V gives CDR1 ENHRY, CDR2 SYGVKD. The CDR3 has 13 residues. The CDR3 protein is CAITPDRTAEQYF. Here the CDR3 DNA reads TGTGCCATCACCCCGGACAGAACGGCCGAGCAGTACTTC.